The present entry profiles one T cell receptor beta chain with its context. Per the original data handling: Amplification of reference gene primers was used by the study to estimate nucleated cell counts. TCRdb's table, derived via immunoSEQ multiplex PCR, lists solely in-frame clones and lacks some. That table gives V, J and clone size, and the DNA gave D and trimming. The table records approximately 180,000 clones, roughly 91% of them present only once. This sample is part of a study of blood T cell repertoires in COVID-19. Study-wide background: Italy, Spain and the United States were the sources of the convalescent and acute COVID-19 samples. From T cells, B-cell-depleted T cells, or PBMCs came the material, which was cDNA or gDNA.

The V gene end was trimmed by 7 bases and the J gene end by 1 base; junction bases not matched to a gene: 5. CDR3 length: 15 amino acids. CDR1 and CDR2 (germline): SEHNR, FQNEAQ (reference sequence). The TCR originated in a human donor in a cohort sampled during active COVID-19. The specimen sequenced was peripheral blood. The genes are TRBV7-9 and TRBJ2-1; TRBD2 matches 9 bases. The CDR3 loop reads CASTLSGSSYNEQFF. The CDR3 coding sequence is TGTGCCAGCACCCTTAGCGGGAGTTCCTACAATGAGCAGTTCTTC.